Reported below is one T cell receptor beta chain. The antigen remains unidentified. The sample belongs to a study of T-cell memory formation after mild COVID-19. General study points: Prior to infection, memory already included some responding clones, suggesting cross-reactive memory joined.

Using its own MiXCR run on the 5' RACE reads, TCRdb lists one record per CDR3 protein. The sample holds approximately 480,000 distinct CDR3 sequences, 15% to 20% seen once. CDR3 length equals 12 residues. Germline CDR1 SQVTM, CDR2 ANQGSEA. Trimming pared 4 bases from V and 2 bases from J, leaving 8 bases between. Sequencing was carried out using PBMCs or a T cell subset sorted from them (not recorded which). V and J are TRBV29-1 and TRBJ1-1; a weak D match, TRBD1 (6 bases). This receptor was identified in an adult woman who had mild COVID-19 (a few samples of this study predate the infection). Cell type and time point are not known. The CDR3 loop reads CSVGTVNTEAFF. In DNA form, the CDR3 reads TGCAGCGTTGGGACAGTCAACACTGAAGCTTTCTTT.